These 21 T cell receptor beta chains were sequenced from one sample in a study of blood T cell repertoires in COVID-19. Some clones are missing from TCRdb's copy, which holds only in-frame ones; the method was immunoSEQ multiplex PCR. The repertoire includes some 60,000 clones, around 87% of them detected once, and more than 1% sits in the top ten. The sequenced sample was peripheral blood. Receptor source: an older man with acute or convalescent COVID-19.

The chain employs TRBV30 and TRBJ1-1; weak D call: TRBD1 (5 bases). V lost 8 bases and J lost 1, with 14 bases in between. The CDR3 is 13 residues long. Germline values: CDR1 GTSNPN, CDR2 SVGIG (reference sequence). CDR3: CAGVGRRNTEAFF. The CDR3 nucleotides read TGTGCCGGGGTGGGGCGGAGGAACACTGAAGCTTTCTTT.

The CDR3 DNA follows: TGTGCCAGCAGTCCCTACAGGGGGCACTACGAGCAGTACTTC. Translating it yields CASSPYRGHYEQYF. V and J are TRBV27 and TRBJ2-7; 9 bases align to TRBD1. The CDR3 totals 14 residues. Germline V gives CDR1 MNHEY, CDR2 SMNVEV (reference sequence). V shed 5 bases, J shed 3 bases, and the junction held 5 bases outside the gene matches.

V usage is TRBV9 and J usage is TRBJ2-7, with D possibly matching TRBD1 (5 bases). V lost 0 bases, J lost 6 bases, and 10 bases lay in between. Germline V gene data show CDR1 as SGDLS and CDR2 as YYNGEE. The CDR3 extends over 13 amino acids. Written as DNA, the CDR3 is TGTGCCAGCAGCGTAGTGACAGTGGGCGAGCAGTACTTC. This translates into CASSVVTVGEQYF.

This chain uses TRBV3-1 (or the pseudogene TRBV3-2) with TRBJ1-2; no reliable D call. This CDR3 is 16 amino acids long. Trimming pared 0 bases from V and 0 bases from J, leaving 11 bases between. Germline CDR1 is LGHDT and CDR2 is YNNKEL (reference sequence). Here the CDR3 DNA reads TGTGCCAGCAGCCAAGAAAGAACACAAACTAACTATGGCTACACCTTC. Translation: CASSQERTQTNYGYTF.

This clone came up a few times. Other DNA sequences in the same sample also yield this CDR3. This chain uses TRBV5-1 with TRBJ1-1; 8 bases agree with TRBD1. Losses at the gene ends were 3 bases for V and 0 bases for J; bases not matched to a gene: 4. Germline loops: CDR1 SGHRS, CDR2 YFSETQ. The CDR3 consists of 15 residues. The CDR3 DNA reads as TGCGCCAGCAGCTCCGGACAGGGAATGAACACTGAAGCTTTCTTT. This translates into CASSSGQGMNTEAFF.

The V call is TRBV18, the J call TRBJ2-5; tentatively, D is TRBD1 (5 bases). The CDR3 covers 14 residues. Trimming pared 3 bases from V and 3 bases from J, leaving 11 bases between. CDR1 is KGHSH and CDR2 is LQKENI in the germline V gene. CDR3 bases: TGTGCCAGCTCACCTGGACACCCAGAAGAGACCCAGTACTTC. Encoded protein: CASSPGHPEETQYF. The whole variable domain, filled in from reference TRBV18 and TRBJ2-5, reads NAGVMQNPRHLVRRRGQEARLRCSPMKGHSHVYWYRQLPEEGLKFMVYLQKENIIDESGMPKERFSAEFPKEGPSILRIQQVVRGDSAAYFCASSPGHPEETQYFGPGTRLLVL.

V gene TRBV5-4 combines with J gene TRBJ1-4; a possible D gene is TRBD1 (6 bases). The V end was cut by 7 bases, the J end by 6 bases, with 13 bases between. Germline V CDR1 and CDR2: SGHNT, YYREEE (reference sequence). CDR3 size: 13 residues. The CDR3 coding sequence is TGTGCCAGCGGCCGGGACACTGATGAAAAACTGTTTTTT. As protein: CASGRDTDEKLFF.

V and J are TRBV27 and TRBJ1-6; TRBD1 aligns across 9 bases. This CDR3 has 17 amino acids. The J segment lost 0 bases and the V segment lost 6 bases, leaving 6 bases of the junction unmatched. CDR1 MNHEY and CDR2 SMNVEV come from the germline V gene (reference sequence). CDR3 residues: CASRVGTGSSYNSPLHF. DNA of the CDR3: TGTGCCAGCAGGGTTGGGACAGGGAGCTCCTATAATTCACCCCTCCACTTT.

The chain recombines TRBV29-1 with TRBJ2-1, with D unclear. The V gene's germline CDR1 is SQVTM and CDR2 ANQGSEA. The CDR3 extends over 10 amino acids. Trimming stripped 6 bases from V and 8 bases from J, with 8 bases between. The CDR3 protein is CSVRGDEQFF. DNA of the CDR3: TGCAGCGTCCGAGGCGATGAGCAGTTCTTC.

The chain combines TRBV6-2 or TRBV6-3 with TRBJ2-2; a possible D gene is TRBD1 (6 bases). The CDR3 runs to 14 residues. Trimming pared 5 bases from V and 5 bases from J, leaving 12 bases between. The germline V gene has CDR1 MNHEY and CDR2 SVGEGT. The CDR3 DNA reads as TGTGCCAGCAGTGGGCAGGGGTTAACCGGGGAGCTGTTTTTT. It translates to CASSGQGLTGELFF.

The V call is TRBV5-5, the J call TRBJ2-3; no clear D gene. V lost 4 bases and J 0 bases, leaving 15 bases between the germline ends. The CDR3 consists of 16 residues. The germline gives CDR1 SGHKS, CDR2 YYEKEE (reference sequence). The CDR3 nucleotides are TGTGCCAGCAGCCCCCCCGCAGGTTCGAGCACAGATACGCAGTATTTT. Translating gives CASSPPAGSSTDTQYF.

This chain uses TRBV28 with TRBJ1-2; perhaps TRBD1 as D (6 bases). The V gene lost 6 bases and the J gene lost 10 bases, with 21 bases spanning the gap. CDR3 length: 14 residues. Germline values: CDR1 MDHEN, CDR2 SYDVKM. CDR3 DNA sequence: TGTGCCAGCAGGCCCCAGGGGAGGGTCGCTCACTACACCTTC. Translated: CASRPQGRVAHYTF.

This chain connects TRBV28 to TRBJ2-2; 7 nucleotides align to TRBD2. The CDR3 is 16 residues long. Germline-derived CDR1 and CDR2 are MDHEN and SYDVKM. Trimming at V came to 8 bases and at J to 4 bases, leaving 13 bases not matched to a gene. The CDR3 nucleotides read TGTGCCAGCCCGACTAGCAGCCTCCCGAGCACCGGGGAGCTGTTTTTT. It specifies CASPTSSLPSTGELFF.

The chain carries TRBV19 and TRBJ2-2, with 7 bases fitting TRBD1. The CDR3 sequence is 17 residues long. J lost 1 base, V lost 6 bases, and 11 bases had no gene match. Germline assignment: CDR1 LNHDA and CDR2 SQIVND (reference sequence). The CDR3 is CASRIPQGRRNTGELFF. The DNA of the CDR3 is TGTGCCAGTAGAATTCCACAGGGGAGAAGGAACACCGGGGAGCTGTTTTTT. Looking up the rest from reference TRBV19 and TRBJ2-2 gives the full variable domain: DGGITQSPKYLFRKEGQNVTLSCEQNLNHDAMYWYRQDPGQGLRLIYYSQIVNDFQKGDIAEGYSVSREKKESFPLTVTSAQKNPTAFYLCASRIPQGRRNTGELFFGEGSRLTVL.

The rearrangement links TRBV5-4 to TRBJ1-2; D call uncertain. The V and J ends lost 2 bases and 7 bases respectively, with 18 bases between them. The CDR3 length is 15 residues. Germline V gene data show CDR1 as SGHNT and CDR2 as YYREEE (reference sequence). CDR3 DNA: TGTGCCAGCAGCTTCCCGGAGAGGGTTATTGGTGGCTACACCTTC. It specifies CASSFPERVIGGYTF.

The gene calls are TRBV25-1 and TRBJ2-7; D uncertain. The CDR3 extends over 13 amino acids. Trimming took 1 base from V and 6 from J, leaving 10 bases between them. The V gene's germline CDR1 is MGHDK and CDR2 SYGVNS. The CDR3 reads CASSELSSSEQYF. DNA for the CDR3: TGTGCCAGCAGTGAATTATCTTCTTCCGAGCAGTACTTC.

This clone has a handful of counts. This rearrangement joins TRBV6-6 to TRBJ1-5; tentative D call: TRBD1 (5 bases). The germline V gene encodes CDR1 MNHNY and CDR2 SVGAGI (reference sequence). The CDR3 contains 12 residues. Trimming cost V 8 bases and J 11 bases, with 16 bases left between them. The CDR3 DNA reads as TGTGCCAGCGGGGCGGCATCGGGGGCCCAGCATTTT. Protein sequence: CASGAASGAQHF.

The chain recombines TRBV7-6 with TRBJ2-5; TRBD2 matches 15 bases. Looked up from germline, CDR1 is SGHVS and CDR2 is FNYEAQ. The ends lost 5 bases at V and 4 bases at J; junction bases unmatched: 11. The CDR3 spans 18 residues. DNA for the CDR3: TGTGCCAGCAGCCCCTATCCGGGACTAGCGGGAGGAGGAGAGACCCAGTACTTC. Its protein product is CASSPYPGLAGGGETQYF.

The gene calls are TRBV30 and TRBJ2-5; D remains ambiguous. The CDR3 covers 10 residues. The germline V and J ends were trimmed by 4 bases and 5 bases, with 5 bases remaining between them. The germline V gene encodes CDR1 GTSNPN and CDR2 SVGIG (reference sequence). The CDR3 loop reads CAWNAETQYF. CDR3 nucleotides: TGTGCCTGGAATGCGGAGACCCAGTACTTC.

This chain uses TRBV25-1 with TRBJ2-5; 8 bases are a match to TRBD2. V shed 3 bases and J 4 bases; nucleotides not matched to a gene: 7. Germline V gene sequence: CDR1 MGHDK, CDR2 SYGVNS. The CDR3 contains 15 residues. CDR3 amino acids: CASSDPGTSRETQYF. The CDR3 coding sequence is TGTGCCAGCAGTGATCCTGGGACTAGTCGAGAGACCCAGTACTTC.

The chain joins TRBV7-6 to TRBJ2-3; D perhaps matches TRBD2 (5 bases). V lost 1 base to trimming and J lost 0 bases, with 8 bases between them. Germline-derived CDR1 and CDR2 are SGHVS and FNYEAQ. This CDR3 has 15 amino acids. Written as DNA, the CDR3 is TGTGCCAGCAGCTTAGTCTGGACTAGCACAGATACGCAGTATTTT. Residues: CASSLVWTSTDTQYF.